This T cell receptor beta chain derives from a study of cytomegalovirus exposure and HLA in healthy donors. The overall study: Unique TCRs numbering roughly 85 million, obtained from HLA-typed donors, made up an early data release.

PCR was performed using 60 Vbeta and 13 Jbeta primers. Clones were read by immunoSEQ multiplex PCR, and TCRdb kept only the in-frame ones, dropping some. The data contain about 130,000 clones, around 80% of them singletons. Germline loops: CDR1 LNHDA, CDR2 SQIVND (reference sequence). The CDR3 is 16 amino acids. The germline V and J ends were trimmed by 4 bases and 0 bases, with 13 bases remaining between them. The sequence came from a woman aged 40 to 50 in good health and CMV-seronegative. Material for sequencing was PBMCs. The V and J genes are TRBV19 and TRBJ2-1; D is undetermined. In DNA form, the CDR3 reads TGTGCCAGTAGTACCGGCGCGGATAGCTCCTACAATGAGCAGTTCTTC. It encodes CASSTGADSSYNEQFF.